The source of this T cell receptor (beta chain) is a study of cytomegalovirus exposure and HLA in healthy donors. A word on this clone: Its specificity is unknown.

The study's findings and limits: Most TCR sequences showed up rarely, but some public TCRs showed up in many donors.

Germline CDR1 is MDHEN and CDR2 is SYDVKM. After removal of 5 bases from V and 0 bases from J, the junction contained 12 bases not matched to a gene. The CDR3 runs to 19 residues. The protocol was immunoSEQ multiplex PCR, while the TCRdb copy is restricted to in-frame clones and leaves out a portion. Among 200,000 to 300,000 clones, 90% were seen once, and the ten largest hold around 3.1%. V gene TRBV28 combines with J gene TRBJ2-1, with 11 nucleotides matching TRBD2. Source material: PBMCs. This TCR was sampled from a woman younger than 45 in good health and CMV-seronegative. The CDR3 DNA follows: TGTGCCAGCAGTCCAATCCTCACTAGCGGGAGAGGCTCCTACAATGAGCAGTTCTTC. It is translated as CASSPILTSGRGSYNEQFF.